The entry below gives a single T cell receptor beta chain sequence along with its context. The antigen is undetermined. Only in-frame clones appear in the TCRdb table, and some are missing; sequencing was by immunoSEQ multiplex PCR. The repertoire includes 100,000 to 150,000 clones, around 96% of them detected once, and about 1.7% sits in the top ten. This sample is drawn from a study of cytomegalovirus exposure and HLA in healthy donors. The germline V gene has CDR1 SEHNR and CDR2 FQNEAQ (reference sequence). Trimming cost V 4 bases and J 6 bases; bases outside gene matches: 12. The CDR3 sequence is 16 residues long. Study results and limitations: Among TCR sequences, most were rare, though some public TCRs appeared in many donors.

The rearrangement links TRBV7-9 to TRBJ1-2, with 9 bases aligning to TRBD1. The specimen was PBMCs. The sequence was collected from a man aged 18-30 years in good health and CMV-seronegative. The chain's CDR3 is CASSSPPGQGPHGYTF. The DNA of the CDR3 is TGTGCCAGCAGCTCGCCACCGGGACAGGGACCGCATGGCTACACCTTC.